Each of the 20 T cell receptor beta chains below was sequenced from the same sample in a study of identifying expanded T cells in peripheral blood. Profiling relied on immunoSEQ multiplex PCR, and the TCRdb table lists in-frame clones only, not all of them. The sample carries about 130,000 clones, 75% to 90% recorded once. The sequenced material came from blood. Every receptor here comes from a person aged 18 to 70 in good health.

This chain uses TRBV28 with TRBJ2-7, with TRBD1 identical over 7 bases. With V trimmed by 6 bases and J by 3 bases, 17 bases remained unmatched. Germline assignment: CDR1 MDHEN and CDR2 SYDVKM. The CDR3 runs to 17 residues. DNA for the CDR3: TGTGCCAGCAGCCTGACAGGGAGTAATAAAAAAATCTACGAGCAGTACTTC. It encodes CASSLTGSNKKIYEQYF.

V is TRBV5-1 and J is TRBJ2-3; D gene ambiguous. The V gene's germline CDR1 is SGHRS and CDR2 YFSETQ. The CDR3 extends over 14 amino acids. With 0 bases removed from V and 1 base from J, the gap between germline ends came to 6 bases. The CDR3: CASSLVAGTDTQYF. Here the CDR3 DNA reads TGCGCCAGCAGCTTGGTGGCAGGCACAGATACGCAGTATTTT.

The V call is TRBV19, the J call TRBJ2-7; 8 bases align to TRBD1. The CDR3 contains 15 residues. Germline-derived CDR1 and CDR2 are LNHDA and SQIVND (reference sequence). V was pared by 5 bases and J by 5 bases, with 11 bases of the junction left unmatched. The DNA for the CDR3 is TGTGCCAGTAGTTTCCCGGACAGGGATTCAGACGAGCAGTACTTC. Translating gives CASSFPDRDSDEQYF.

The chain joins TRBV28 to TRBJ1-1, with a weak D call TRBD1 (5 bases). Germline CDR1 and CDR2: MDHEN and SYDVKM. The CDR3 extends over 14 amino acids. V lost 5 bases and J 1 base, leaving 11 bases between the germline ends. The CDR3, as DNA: TGTGCCAGCAGTCTGTGGGGCACGAACACTGAAGCTTTCTTT. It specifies CASSLWGTNTEAFF.

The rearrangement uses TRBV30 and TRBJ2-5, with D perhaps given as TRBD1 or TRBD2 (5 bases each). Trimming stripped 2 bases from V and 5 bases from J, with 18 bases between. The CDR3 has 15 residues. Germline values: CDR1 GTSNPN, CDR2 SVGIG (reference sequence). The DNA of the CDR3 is TGTGCCTGGAGTTCTCCGACCGGGACGGGTGAGACCCAGTACTTC. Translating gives CAWSSPTGTGETQYF.

CDR3 sequence reads: CASSSSRRGSFF. CDR3 DNA sequence: TGTGCCAGCAGTTCCAGTCGGAGAGGATCTTTCTTT. V is TRBV28 and J is TRBJ1-1, with D hard to call. The CDR3 extends over 12 amino acids. Trimming stripped 4 bases from V and 12 bases from J, with 15 bases between. The germline gives CDR1 MDHEN, CDR2 SYDVKM.

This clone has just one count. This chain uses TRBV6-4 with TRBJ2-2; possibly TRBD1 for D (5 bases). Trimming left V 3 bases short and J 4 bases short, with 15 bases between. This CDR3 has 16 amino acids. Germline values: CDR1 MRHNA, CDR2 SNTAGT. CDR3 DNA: TGTGCCAGCAGTGATAATGCAGGGAAGGCCACCGGGGAGCTGTTTTTT. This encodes CASSDNAGKATGELFF.

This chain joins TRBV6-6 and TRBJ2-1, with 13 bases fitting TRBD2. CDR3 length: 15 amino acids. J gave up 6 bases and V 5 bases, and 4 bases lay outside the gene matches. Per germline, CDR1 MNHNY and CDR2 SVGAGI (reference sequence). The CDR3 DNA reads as TGTGCCAGCAGTAGACTAGCGGGGGGTCTCAATGAGCAGTTCTTC. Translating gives CASSRLAGGLNEQFF.

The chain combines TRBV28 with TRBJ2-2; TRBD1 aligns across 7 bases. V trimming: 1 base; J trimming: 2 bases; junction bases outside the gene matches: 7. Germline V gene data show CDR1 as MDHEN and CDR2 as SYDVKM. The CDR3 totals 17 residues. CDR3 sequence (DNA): TGTGCCAGCAGTTTATTCTCAGACAGGGCAAACACCGGGGAGCTGTTTTTT. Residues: CASSLFSDRANTGELFF.

CDR3 sequence: CASSLPRGTKNIQYF. The CDR3 DNA reads TGTGCCAGCAGCTTACCAAGAGGGACCAAAAACATTCAGTACTTC. The chain couples TRBV7-2 to TRBJ2-4; a possible D gene is TRBD2 (5 bases). This CDR3 spans 15 amino acids. Germline CDR1 SGHTA, CDR2 FQGNSA. V was shortened by 2 bases and J by 2 bases, with 10 bases between the two germline ends.

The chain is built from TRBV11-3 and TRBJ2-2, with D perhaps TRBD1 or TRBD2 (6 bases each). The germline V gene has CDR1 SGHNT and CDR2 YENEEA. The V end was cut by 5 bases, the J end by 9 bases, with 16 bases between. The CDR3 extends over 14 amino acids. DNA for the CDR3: TGTGCCAGCAGCGGGGGGCAGAACGACCGGGAGCTGTTTTTT. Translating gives CASSGGQNDRELFF.

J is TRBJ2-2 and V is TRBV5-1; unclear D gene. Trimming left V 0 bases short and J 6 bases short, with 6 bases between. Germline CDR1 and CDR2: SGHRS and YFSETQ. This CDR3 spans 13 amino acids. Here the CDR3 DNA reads TGCGCCAGCAGCTTGGTAGGGCCCGGGGAGCTGTTTTTT. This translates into CASSLVGPGELFF.

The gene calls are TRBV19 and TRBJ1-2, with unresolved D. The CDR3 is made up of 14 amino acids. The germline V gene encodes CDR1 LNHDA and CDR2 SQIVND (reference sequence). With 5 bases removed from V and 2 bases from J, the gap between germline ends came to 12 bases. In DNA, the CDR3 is TGTGCCAGTAGTCGAACGGAAGGAAACTATGGCTACACCTTC. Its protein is CASSRTEGNYGYTF.

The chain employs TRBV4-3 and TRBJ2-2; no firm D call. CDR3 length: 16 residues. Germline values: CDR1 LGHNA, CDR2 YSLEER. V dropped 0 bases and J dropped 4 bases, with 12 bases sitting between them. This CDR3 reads CASSQDFRWGTGELFF. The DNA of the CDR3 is TGCGCCAGCAGCCAAGATTTCAGGTGGGGCACCGGGGAGCTGTTTTTT.

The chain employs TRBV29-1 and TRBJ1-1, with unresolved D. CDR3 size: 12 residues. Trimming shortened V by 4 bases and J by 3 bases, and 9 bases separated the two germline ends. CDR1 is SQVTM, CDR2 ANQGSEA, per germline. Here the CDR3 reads CSVGGGYTEAFF. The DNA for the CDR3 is TGCAGCGTTGGTGGAGGTTACACTGAAGCTTTCTTT.

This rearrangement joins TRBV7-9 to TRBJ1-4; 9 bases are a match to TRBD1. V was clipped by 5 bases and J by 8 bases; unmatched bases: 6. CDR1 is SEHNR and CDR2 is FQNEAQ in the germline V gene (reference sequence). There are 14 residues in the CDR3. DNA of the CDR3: TGTGCCAGCAGCCAAGGACAGGGGTGGGAAAAACTGTTTTTT. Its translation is CASSQGQGWEKLFF.

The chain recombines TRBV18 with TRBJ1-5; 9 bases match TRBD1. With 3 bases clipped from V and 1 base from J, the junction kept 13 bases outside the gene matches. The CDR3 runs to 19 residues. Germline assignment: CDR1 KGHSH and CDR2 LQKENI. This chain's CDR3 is CASSPGPGQGKESNQPQHF. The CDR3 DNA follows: TGTGCCAGCTCACCCGGCCCAGGACAGGGGAAGGAAAGCAATCAGCCCCAGCATTTT.

For the CDR3, the DNA is TGTGCCAGCAGTGCCACCGGGACAGGGTATGACACTGAAGCTTTCTTT. It codes for CASSATGTGYDTEAFF. This chain uses TRBV6-1 with TRBJ1-1; 9 positions match TRBD1. Trimming removed 4 bases from V and 3 bases from J; junction bases left unmatched: 9. Per the germline V gene, CDR1 is MNHNS and CDR2 is SASEGT. The CDR3 sequence is 16 residues long.

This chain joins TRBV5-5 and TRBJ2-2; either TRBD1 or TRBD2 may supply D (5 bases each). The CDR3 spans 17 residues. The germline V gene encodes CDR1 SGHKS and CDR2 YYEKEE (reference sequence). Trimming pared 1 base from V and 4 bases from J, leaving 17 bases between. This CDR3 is CASSLYAGTDLTGELFF. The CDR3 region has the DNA TGTGCCAGCAGCTTGTATGCCGGGACCGACCTCACCGGGGAGCTGTTTTTT.

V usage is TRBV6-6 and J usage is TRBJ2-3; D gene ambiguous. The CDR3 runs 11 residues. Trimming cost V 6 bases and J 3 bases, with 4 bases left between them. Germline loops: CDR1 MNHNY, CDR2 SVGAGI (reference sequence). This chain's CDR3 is CASSSTDTQYF. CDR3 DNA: TGTGCCAGCAGCTCTACAGATACGCAGTATTTT.